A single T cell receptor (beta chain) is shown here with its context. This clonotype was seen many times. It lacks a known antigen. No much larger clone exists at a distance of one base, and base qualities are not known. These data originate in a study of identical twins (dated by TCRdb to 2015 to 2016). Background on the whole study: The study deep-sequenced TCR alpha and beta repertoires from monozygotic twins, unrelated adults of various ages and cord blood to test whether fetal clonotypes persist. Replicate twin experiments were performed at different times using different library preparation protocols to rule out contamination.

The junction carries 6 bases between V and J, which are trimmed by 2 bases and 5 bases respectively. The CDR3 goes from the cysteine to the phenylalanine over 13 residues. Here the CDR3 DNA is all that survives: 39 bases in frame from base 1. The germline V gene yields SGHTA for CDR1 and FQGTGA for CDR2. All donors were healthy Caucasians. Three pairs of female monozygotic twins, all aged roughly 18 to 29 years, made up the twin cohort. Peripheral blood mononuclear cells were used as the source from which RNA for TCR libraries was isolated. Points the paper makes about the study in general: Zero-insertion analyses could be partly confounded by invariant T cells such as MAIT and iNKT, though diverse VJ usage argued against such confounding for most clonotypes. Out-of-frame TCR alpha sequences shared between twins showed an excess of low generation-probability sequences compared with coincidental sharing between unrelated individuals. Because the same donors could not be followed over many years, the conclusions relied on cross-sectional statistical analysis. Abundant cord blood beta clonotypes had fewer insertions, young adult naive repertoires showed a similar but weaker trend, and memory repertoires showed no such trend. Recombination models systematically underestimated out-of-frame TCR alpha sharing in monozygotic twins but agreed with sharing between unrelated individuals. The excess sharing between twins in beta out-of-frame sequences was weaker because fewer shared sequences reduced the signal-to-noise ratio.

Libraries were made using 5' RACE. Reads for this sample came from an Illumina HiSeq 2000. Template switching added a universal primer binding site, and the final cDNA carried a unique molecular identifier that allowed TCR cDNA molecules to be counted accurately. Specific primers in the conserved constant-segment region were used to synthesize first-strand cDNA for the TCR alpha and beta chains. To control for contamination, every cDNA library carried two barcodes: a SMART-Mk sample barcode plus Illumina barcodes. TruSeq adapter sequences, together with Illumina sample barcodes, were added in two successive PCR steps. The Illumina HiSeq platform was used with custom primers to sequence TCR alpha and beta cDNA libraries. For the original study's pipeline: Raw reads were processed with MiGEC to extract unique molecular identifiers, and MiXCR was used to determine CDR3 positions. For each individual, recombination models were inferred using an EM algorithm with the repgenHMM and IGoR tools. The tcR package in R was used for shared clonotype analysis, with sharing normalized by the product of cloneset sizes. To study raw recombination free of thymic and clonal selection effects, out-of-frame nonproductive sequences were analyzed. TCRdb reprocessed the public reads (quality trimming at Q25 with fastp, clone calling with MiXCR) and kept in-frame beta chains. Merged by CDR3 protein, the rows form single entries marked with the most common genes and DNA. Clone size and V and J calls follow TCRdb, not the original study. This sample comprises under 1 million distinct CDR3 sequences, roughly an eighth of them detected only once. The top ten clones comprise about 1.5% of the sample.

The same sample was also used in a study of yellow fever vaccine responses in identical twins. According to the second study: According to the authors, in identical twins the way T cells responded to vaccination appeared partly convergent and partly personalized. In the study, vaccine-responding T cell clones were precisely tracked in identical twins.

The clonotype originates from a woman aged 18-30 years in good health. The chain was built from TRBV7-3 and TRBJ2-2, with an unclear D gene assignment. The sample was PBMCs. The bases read TGTGCCAGCAGCTTAGAACGGACCGGGGAGCTGTTTTTT. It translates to CASSLERTGELFF.